This entry lists 18 T cell receptor beta chains sequenced from one sample in a study of early T cells in non-severe SARS-CoV-2 infection. A single record per CDR3 protein comes from TCRdb applying MiXCR to the 5' RACE reads. The sample includes under 25,000 distinct CDR3 sequences, 4.7% of them seen just once. The sequenced sample was whole blood. The receptors stem from an adult who was a healthcare worker with PCR-confirmed SARS-CoV-2 infection or an uninfected control (not recorded which).

There are many counts of this clonotype. The genes are TRBV11-1 and TRBJ2-7; D gene unclear. This CDR3 has 13 amino acids. V lost 5 bases to trimming and J lost 3 bases, with 11 bases between them. The V gene's germline CDR1 is SGHAT and CDR2 FQDESV (reference sequence). CDR3: CASSPDGRYEQYF. The CDR3 DNA sequence: TGTGCCAGCAGCCCGGACGGCCGCTACGAGCAGTACTTC.

This clonotype was seen at least ten times. The chain employs TRBV7-3 and TRBJ2-2; tentatively, D is TRBD1 (6 bases). Trimming removed 3 bases from V and 5 bases from J, with 10 bases in between. The CDR3 consists of 14 residues. Germline values: CDR1 SGHTA, CDR2 FQGTGA. This CDR3 is CASSLGRGTGELFF. The CDR3 DNA sequence: TGTGCCAGCAGCTTGGGAAGGGGGACCGGGGAGCTGTTTTTT.

The chain combines TRBV5-6 with TRBJ1-1; D ambiguous. Germline V lookup: CDR1 SGHDT, CDR2 YYEEEE. The CDR3 is 14 amino acids. The ends were cut back, 0 bases at V and 4 bases at J, with 10 bases in the middle. Here the CDR3 reads CASSLAGEGTEAFF. The DNA of the CDR3 is TGTGCCAGCAGCTTGGCGGGAGAAGGCACTGAAGCTTTCTTT.

The chain couples TRBV11-2 to TRBJ1-4; 9 bases are a match to TRBD1. The CDR3 length is 16 residues. The germline V gene encodes CDR1 SGHAT and CDR2 FQNNGV. After removal of 1 base from V and 5 bases from J, the junction contained 5 bases not matched to a gene. CDR3 in DNA: TGTGCCAGCAGCTTAGCACAGGGGGCTGGAAATGAAAAACTGTTTTTT. Amino acids: CASSLAQGAGNEKLFF.

This clonotype was seen many times. This chain connects TRBV5-1 to TRBJ1-1, with D hard to call. V dropped 0 bases and J dropped 2 bases, with 2 bases sitting between them. CDR1 is SGHRS and CDR2 is YFSETQ in the germline V gene. CDR3 length: 12 residues. The CDR3 DNA sequence: TGCGCCAGCAGCTTGGTAAACACTGAAGCTTTCTTT. This translates into CASSLVNTEAFF.

This clonotype was detected many times. The V and J genes are TRBV20-1 and TRBJ1-1; D unclear. The germline V and J ends were trimmed by 6 bases and 3 bases, with 2 bases remaining between them. Germline V gene lookup returns CDR1 DFQATT and CDR2 SNEGSKA (reference sequence). The CDR3 consists of 9 residues. As DNA, the CDR3 is TGCAGTGCCGACACTGAAGCTTTCTTT. Translation gives CSADTEAFF.

This clonotype was detected only a few times. This chain uses TRBV20-1 with TRBJ2-1; D unresolved. The germline V and J ends were trimmed by 5 bases and 7 bases, with 15 bases remaining between them. This CDR3 is 13 amino acids long. Germline-derived CDR1 and CDR2 are DFQATT and SNEGSKA (reference sequence). DNA for the CDR3: TGCAGTGCTCTTAGCTTATGGGTGAATGAGCAGTTCTTC. Translated, it gives CSALSLWVNEQFF.

This clonotype showed up just a few times. The chain joins TRBV6-5 to TRBJ2-2, with a possible D match to TRBD1 (6 bases). V lost 0 bases and J lost 5, with 13 bases in between. The CDR3 length is 16 residues. In germline, CDR1 is MNHEY, CDR2 SVGAGI. CDR3 region: CASSYSRQRGTGELFF. In nucleotides, the CDR3 is TGTGCCAGCAGTTACTCTCGACAAAGGGGGACCGGGGAGCTGTTTTTT.

This rearrangement joins TRBV4-1 to TRBJ2-1, with 9 bases matching TRBD2. Germline CDR1 is MGHRA and CDR2 is YSYEKL. CDR3 length: 13 residues. V dropped 10 bases and J dropped 6; count of bases not matched to a gene: 7. CDR3 sequence: CATWGTSSNEQFF. In DNA form, the CDR3 reads TGCGCCACTTGGGGGACTAGCTCCAATGAGCAGTTCTTC.

The chain recombines TRBV10-3 with TRBJ2-3; 7 nucleotides line up with TRBD2. The germline CDR1 and CDR2 sequences are ENHRY and SYGVKD. V lost 2 bases, J lost 2 bases, and 10 bases stayed unmatched. The length of the CDR3 is 17 residues. CDR3 protein: CAISENLPSGPTDTQYF. The CDR3 DNA sequence: TGTGCCATCAGTGAGAACTTGCCTAGCGGCCCCACAGATACGCAGTATTTT.

The table lists this clonotype with a few counts. V gene TRBV20-1 combines with J gene TRBJ2-7; 7 bases are a match to TRBD1. The CDR3 runs 13 residues. J lost 2 bases, V lost 3 bases, and 4 bases had no gene match. Looked up from germline, CDR1 is DFQATT and CDR2 is SNEGSKA (reference sequence). Written as DNA, the CDR3 is TGCAGTGCTAGTAGGGACAGTACCTACGAGCAGTACTTC. As protein: CSASRDSTYEQYF.

This clonotype was detected ten times or more. The V call is TRBV20-1, the J call TRBJ1-1; D is unclear. The germline V gene encodes CDR1 DFQATT and CDR2 SNEGSKA (reference sequence). The CDR3 is 13 amino acids. Trimming shortened V by 5 bases and J by 4 bases, and 14 bases separated the two germline ends. In DNA, the CDR3 is TGCAGTGCTCTACCGGGGTTCGTCACTGAAGCTTTCTTT. It specifies CSALPGFVTEAFF.

In its sample, this clonotype was seen many times. The chain links TRBV3-1 to TRBJ2-5, with D perhaps given as TRBD1 or TRBD2 (5 bases each). V was shortened by 2 bases and J by 3 bases, with 13 bases between the two germline ends. Germline CDR1 and CDR2: LGHDT and YNNKEL (reference sequence). This CDR3 is built from 15 residues. CDR3 nucleotides: TGTGCCAGCAGCCAAACCGGGACGGAGGAAGAGACCCAGTACTTC. Translation gives CASSQTGTEEETQYF.

In its sample, this clonotype was seen many times. This chain connects TRBV5-6 to TRBJ2-1, with D perhaps matching TRBD2 (5 bases). The CDR3 spans 13 residues. With 4 bases removed from V and 10 bases from J, the gap between germline ends came to 15 bases. The germline V gene has CDR1 SGHDT and CDR2 YYEEEE. The CDR3 DNA sequence: TGTGCCAGCAGCATTGGGCGGGTCCACGAGCAGTTCTTC. Its translation is CASSIGRVHEQFF.

The chain uses TRBV6-6 and TRBJ2-1, with TRBD1 matching 9 bases. The germline CDR1 and CDR2 sequences are MNHNY and SVGAGI (reference sequence). This CDR3 region has 15 residues. The trim removed 0 bases at V and 7 bases at J, leaving 4 bases unmatched. CDR3 region: CASSYSVQGANEQFF. The CDR3 nucleotides read TGTGCCAGCAGTTACTCAGTACAGGGGGCGAATGAGCAGTTCTTC.

This clonotype counts as medium-sized. The CDR3 DNA sequence: TGTGCCAGCAGCTTTTTGGACACCTATGGCTACACCTTC. Protein sequence: CASSFLDTYGYTF. V and J are TRBV7-9 and TRBJ1-2, with TRBD1 as a possible D gene (5 bases). The CDR3 spans 13 residues. The V gene lost 3 bases and the J gene lost 4 bases, with 9 bases spanning the gap. Per the germline V gene, CDR1 is SEHNR and CDR2 is FQNEAQ (reference sequence).

Relative to its sample, this clonotype is medium-sized. V is TRBV4-1 and J is TRBJ1-1; 8 bases fit TRBD1. Trimming took 3 bases from V and 0 from J; bases not matched to a gene: 3. The CDR3 runs 15 residues. Germline V gene data show CDR1 as MGHRA and CDR2 as YSYEKL. The CDR3 reads CASSHTGGLNTEAFF. CDR3 DNA: TGCGCCAGCAGCCACACAGGGGGATTGAACACTGAAGCTTTCTTT.

This clonotype was seen ten or more times. The chain employs TRBV2 and TRBJ2-7, with 8 positions matching TRBD1. CDR1 is SNHLY and CDR2 is FYNNEI in the germline V gene. Trimming took 6 bases from V and 9 from J; bases not matched to a gene: 10. This CDR3 has 13 residues. The CDR3 loop is CASSSGQGAVQYF. The CDR3 coding sequence is TGTGCCAGCAGCTCCGGACAGGGAGCGGTGCAGTACTTC.